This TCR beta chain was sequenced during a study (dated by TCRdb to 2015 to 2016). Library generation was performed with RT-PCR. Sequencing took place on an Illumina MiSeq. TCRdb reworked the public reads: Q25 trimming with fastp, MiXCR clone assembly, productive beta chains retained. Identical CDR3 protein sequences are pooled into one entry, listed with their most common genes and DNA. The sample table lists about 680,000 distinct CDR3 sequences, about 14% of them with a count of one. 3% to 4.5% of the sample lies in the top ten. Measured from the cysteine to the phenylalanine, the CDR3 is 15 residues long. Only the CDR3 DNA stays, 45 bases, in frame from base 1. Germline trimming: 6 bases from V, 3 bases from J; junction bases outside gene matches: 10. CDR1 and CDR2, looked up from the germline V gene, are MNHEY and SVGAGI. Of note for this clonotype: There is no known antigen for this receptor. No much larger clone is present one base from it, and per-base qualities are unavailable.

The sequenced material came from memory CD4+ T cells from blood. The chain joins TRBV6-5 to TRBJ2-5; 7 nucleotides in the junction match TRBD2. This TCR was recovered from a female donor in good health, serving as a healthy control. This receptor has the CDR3 CASSPLRLAEETQYF. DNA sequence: TGTGCCAGCAGCCCCCTCCGACTAGCCGAAGAGACCCAGTACTTC.